This TCR beta chain was profiled in a study of T cell responses to AZD1222 COVID-19 vaccine. Across the study: Whether given at about 4 or about 12 weeks, second doses were pooled.

The CDR3 extends over 14 amino acids. The ends were cut back, 5 bases at V and 9 bases at J, with 15 bases in the middle. The germline V gene encodes CDR1 SGDLS and CDR2 YYNGEE. Using immunoSEQ multiplex PCR, the repertoire was profiled, and TCRdb retains in-frame clones only, with some absent. This table has 150,000 to 200,000 clones, just under 95% appearing once. A word on this clone: Its antigen is still unknown.

Overall study findings and caveats: Nearly half of spike-specific TCRs reportedly target variant regions that are unmutated in the B.1.351 and B.1.1.7 variants. Sampling captured repertoires only after the peak T cell response. The donors showed a predominance of white British ancestry and of females, with possible underestimation of clonal diversity.

This specimen was peripheral blood, taken on day 0 of AZD1222 vaccination. The V call is TRBV9, the J call TRBJ1-6; D not resolved. The origin of this receptor is an adult in good health. The CDR3 reads CASSTNGLRSPLHF. CDR3 DNA: TGTGCCAGCAGTACTAATGGGTTGCGTTCACCCCTCCACTTT.